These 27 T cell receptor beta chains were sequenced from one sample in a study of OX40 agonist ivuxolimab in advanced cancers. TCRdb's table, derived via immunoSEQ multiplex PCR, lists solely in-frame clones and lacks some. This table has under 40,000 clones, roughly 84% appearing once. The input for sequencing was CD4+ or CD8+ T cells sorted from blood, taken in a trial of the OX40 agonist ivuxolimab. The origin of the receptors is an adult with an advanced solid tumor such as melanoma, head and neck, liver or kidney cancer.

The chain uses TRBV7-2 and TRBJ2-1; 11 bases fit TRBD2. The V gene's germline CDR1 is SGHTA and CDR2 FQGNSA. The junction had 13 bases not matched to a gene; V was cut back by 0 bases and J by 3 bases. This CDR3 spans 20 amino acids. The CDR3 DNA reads TGTGCCAGCAGCTTAGCGCGATGGCAGGTGACTAGCGGGGACTACAATGAGCAGTTCTTC. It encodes CASSLARWQVTSGDYNEQFF. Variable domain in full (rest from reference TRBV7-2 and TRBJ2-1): GAGVSQSPSNKVTEKGKDVELRCDPISGHTALYWYRQSLGQGLEFLIYFQGNSAPDKSGLPSDRFSAERTGGSVSTLTIQRTQQEDSAVYLCASSLARWQVTSGDYNEQFFGPGTRLTVL.

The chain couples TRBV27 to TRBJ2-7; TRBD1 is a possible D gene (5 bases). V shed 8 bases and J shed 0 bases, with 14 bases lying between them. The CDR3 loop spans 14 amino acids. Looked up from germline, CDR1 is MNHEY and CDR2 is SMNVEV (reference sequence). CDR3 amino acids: CASAIQASSYEQYF. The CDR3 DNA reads TGTGCCAGCGCGATACAGGCCAGCTCCTACGAGCAGTACTTC.

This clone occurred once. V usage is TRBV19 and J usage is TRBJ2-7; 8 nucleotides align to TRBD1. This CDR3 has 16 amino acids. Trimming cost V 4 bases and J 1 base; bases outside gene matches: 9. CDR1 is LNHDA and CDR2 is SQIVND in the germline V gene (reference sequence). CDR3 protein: CASSTSGTGYSYEQYF. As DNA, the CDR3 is TGTGCCAGTAGTACTTCCGGGACAGGCTATTCCTACGAGCAGTACTTC.

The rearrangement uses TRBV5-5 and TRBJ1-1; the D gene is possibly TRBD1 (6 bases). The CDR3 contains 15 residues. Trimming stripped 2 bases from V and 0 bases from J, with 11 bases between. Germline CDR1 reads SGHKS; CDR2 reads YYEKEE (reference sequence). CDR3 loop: CASSLPGQLNTEAFF. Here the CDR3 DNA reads TGTGCCAGCAGCTTACCCGGACAGTTGAACACTGAAGCTTTCTTT.

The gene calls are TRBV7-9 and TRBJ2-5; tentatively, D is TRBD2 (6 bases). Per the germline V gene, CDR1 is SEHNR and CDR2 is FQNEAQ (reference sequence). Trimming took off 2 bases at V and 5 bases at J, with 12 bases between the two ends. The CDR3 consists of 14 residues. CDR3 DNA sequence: TGTGCCAGCAGCTTAACAGTGGGACTTGAGACCCAGTACTTC. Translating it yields CASSLTVGLETQYF. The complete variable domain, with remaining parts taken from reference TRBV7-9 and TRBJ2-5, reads DTGVSQNPRHKITKRGQNVTFRCDPISEHNRLYWYRQTLGQGPEFLTYFQNEAQLEKSRLLSDRFSAERPKGSFSTLEIQRTEQGDSAMYLCASSLTVGLETQYFGPGTRLLVL.

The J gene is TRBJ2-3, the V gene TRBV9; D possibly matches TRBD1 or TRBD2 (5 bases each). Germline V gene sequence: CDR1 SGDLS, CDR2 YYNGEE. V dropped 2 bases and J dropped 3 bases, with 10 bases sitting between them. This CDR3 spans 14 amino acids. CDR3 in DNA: TGTGCCAGCAGCGTCTGGGGGAAAACAGATACGCAGTATTTT. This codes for CASSVWGKTDTQYF.

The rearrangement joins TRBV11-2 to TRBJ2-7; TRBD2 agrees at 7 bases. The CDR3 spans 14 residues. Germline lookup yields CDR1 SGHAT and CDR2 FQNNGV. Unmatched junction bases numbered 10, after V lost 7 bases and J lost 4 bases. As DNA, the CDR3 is TGTGCCAGCACCTTGGGGGGAGCGGGGTACGAGCAGTACTTC. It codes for CASTLGGAGYEQYF.

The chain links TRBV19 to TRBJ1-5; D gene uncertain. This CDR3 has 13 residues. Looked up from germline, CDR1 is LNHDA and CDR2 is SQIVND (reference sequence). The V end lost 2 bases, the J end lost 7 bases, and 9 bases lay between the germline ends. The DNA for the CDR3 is TGTGCCAGTAGTATACTGGTATCCCAGCCCCAGCATTTT. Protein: CASSILVSQPQHF.

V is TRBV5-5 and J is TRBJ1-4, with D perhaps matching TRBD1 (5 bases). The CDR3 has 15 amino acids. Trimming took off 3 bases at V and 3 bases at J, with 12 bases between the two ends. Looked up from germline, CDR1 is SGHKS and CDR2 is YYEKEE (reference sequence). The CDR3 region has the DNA TGTGCCAGCAGCTCCCTGGGGGTTGCTAATGAAAAACTGTTTTTT. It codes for CASSSLGVANEKLFF.

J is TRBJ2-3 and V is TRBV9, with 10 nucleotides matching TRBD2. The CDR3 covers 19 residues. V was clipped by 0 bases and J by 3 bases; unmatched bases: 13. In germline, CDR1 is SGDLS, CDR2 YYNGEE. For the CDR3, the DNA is TGTGCCAGCAGCGTAGGGGCTAGCGGGGGACCGTCATGGACAGATACGCAGTATTTT. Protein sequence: CASSVGASGGPSWTDTQYF.

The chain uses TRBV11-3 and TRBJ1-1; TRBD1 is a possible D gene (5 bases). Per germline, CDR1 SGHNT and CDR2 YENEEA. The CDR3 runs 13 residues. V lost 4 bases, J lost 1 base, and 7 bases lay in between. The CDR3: CASSWGENTEAFF. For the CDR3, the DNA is TGTGCCAGCAGCTGGGGGGAGAACACTGAAGCTTTCTTT. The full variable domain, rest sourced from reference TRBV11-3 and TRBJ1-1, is EAGVVQSPRYKIIEKKQPVAFWCNPISGHNTLYWYLQNLGQGPELLIRYENEEAVDDSQLPKDRFSAERLKGVDSTLKIQPAELGDSAVYLCASSWGENTEAFFGQGTRLTVV.

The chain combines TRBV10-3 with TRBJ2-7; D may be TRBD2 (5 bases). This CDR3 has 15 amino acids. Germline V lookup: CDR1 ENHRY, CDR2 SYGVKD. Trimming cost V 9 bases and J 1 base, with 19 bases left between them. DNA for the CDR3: TGTGCCATAATTAGGGAGTCCCCCCCATCCTACGAGCAGTACTTC. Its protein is CAIIRESPPSYEQYF.

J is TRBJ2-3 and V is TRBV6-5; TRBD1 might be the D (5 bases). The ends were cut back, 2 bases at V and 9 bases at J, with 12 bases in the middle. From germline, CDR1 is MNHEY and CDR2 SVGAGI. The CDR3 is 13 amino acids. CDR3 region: CASSYRGSDTQYF. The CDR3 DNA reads TGTGCCAGCAGTTACAGGGGAAGTGACACGCAGTATTTT.

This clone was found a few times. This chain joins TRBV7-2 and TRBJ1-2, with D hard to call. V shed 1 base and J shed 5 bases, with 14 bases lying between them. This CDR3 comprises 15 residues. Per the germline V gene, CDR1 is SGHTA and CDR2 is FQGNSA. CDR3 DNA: TGTGCCAGCAGCTTAGGCTTCCGGGAACTTTATGGCTACACCTTC. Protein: CASSLGFRELYGYTF.

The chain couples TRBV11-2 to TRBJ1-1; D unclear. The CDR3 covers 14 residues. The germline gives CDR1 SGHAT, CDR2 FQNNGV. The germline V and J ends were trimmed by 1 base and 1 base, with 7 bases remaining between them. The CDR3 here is CASSLAGRNTEAFF. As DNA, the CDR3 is TGTGCCAGCAGCTTAGCGGGCAGGAACACTGAAGCTTTCTTT.

The CDR3 sequence: CASSSELGQPQHF. The CDR3 region has the DNA TGTGCCAGCAGCTCGGAATTAGGCCAGCCCCAGCATTTT. The chain employs TRBV27 and TRBJ1-5, with unresolved D. Trimming pared 6 bases from V and 7 bases from J, leaving 13 bases between. This CDR3 has 13 amino acids. From germline, CDR1 is MNHEY and CDR2 SMNVEV (reference sequence).

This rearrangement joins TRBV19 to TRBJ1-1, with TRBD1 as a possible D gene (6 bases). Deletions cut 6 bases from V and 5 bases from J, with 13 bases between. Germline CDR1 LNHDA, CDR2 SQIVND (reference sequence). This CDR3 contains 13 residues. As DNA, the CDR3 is TGTGCCAGTAGCTCGTTTAGGGGGACTGAAGCTTTCTTT. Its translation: CASSSFRGTEAFF.

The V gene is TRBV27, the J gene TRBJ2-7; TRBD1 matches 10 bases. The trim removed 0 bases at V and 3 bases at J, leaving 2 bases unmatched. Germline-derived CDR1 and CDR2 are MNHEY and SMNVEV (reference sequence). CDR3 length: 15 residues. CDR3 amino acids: CASSLSGQGFYEQYF. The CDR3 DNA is TGTGCCAGCAGTTTATCGGGACAGGGGTTCTACGAGCAGTACTTC.

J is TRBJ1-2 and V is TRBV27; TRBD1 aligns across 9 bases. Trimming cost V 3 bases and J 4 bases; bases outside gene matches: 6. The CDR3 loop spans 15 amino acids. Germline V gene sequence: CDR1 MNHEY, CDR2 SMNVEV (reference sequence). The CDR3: CASSFATGGGYGYTF. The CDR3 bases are TGTGCCAGCAGTTTCGCGACAGGGGGAGGCTATGGCTACACCTTC.

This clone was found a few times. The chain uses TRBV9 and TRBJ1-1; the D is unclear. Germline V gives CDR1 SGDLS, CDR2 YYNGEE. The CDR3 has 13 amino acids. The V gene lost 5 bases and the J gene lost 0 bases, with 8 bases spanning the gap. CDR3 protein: CASSEHMNTEAFF. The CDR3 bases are TGTGCCAGCAGTGAACACATGAACACTGAAGCTTTCTTT.

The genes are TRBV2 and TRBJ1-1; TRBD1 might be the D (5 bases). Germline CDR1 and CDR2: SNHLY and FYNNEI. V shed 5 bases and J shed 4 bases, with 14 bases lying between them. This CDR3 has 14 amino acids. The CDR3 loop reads CASSSTVGTTEAFF. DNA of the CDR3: TGTGCCAGCAGTTCGACAGTAGGGACCACTGAAGCTTTCTTT. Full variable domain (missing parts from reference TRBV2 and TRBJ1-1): EPEVTQTPSHQVTQMGQEVILRCVPISNHLYFYWYRQILGQKVEFLVSFYNNEISEKSEIFDDQFSVERPDGSNFTLKIRSTKLEDSAMYFCASSSTVGTTEAFFGQGTRLTVV.

The CDR3 reads CSARVWDTIYF. Written as DNA, the CDR3 is TGCAGTGCTAGGGTTTGGGACACCATATATTTT. The chain uses TRBV20-1 and TRBJ1-3; D uncertain. Trimming cost V 3 bases and J 8 bases, with 8 bases left between them. Germline assignment: CDR1 DFQATT and CDR2 SNEGSKA (reference sequence). CDR3 size: 11 residues.

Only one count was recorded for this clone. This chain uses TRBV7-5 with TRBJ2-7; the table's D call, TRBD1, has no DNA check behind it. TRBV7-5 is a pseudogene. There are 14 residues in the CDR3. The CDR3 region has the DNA TGTGTCAGAAGCTTAGAGGGGGGACAGGCGGAGCAGTACTTC. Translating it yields CVRSLEGGQAEQYF.

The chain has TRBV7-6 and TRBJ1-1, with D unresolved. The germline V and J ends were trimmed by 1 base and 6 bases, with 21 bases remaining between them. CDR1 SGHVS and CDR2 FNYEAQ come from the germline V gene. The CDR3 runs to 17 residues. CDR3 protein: CASSLVPPNTGVSEAFF. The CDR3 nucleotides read TGTGCCAGCAGCTTAGTACCCCCAAACACCGGTGTATCTGAAGCTTTCTTT.

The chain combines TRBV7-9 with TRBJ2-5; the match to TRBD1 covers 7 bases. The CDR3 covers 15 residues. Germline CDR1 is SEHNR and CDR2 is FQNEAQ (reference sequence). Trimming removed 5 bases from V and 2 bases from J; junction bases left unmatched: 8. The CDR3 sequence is CASSPRDSFQETQYF. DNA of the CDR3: TGTGCCAGCAGCCCCCGGGACAGTTTTCAAGAGACCCAGTACTTC.

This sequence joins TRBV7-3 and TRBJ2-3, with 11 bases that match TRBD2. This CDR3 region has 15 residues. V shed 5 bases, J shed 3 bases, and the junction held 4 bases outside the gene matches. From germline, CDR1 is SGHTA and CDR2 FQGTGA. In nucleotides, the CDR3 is TGTGCCAGCAGCCCATCTAGCGGGGGGACAGATACGCAGTATTTT. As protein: CASSPSSGGTDTQYF.

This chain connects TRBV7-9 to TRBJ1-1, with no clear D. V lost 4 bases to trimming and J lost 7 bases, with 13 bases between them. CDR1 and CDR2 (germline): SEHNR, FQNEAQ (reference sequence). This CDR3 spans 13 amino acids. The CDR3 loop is CASSSKSPLEAFF. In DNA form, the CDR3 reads TGTGCCAGCAGCTCGAAGAGCCCCCTTGAAGCTTTCTTT.